Following are 29 T cell receptor beta chains from one sample sequenced in a study of CD8 T cells in Susac syndrome. RNA totalling roughly 0.45 to 1 ug underwent reverse transcription with random hexamers. TCRdb re-called the immunoSEQ multiplex PCR reads through MiXCR, storing one row per CDR3 protein. The table lists 200,000 to 250,000 distinct CDR3 sequences, about 95% of them singletons. Sequenced material: CD4+ T cells from PBMCs. The receptors were sampled from a human donor with multiple sclerosis.

The genes are TRBV9 and TRBJ2-4, with D tentatively TRBD1 (5 bases). The CDR3 has 14 amino acids. Per germline, CDR1 SGDLS and CDR2 YYNGEE. Trimming took 1 base from V and 9 from J, leaving 14 bases between them. The CDR3 spells CASSVLTEDSIQYF. In DNA, the CDR3 is TGTGCCAGCAGCGTACTGACAGAAGATAGCATTCAGTACTTC.

The chain uses TRBV11-2 and TRBJ2-5; D not certain. The length of the CDR3 is 13 residues. With 0 bases removed from V and 9 bases from J, the gap between germline ends came to 11 bases. Germline CDR1 reads SGHAT; CDR2 reads FQNNGV. This CDR3 is CASSLDINGAQYF. CDR3 in DNA: TGTGCCAGCAGCTTAGATATAAATGGGGCCCAGTACTTC.

The rearrangement joins TRBV12-5 to TRBJ2-1; 10 bases match TRBD2. J was trimmed by 5 bases and V by 7 bases; bases with no gene match: 8. In germline, CDR1 is LGHNT, CDR2 FRNRAP. There are 15 residues in the CDR3. In DNA, the CDR3 is TGTGCTAGTGCCCTCGGACTAGCGGAGAACAATGAGCAGTTCTTC. This encodes CASALGLAENNEQFF.

This clonotype was observed a single time. This sequence joins TRBV3-1 and TRBJ2-7, with TRBD2 identical over 7 bases. V lost 7 bases to trimming and J lost 3 bases; unmatched junction nucleotides: 9. The germline V gene encodes CDR1 LGHDT and CDR2 YNNKEL (reference sequence). CDR3 length equals 14 residues. CDR3 amino acids: CASTDAGEDYEQYF. The CDR3 region has the DNA TGTGCCAGCACCGATGCGGGGGAGGACTACGAGCAGTACTTC.

The genes are TRBV9 and TRBJ1-1, with D uncertain. The V end was cut by 0 bases, the J end by 8 bases, with 14 bases between. The CDR3 contains 14 residues. The germline CDR1 and CDR2 sequences are SGDLS and YYNGEE. CDR3 DNA: TGTGCCAGCAGCGTAGCTTCGGGGAATGCCGAAGCTTTCTTT. This translates into CASSVASGNAEAFF.

A single count supports this clonotype. The chain carries TRBV5-1 and TRBJ2-3; D remains unclear. The length of the CDR3 is 14 residues. Germline CDR1 reads SGHRS; CDR2 reads YFSETQ. With 2 bases removed from V and 3 bases from J, the gap between germline ends came to 10 bases. Here the CDR3 DNA reads TGCGCCAGCAGCTTATGGTCCGGGACAGATACGCAGTATTTT. Amino acids: CASSLWSGTDTQYF.

Comment on this clonotype: A read error may produce the germline difference seen at one junction end. V gene TRBV5-4 combines with J gene TRBJ2-1; 7 nucleotides match TRBD2. The CDR3 is made up of 16 amino acids. In germline, CDR1 is SGHNT, CDR2 YYREEE (reference sequence). CDR3 coding DNA: TGTGCCAGCAGTTTGGGGTCGTCTAGCGGATACAATGAGCAGTTCTTC. Translation gives CASSLGSSSGYNEQFF.

This chain connects TRBV18 to TRBJ1-2, with TRBD1 identical over 9 bases. The germline V gene has CDR1 KGHSH and CDR2 LQKENI. Losses at the gene ends were 3 bases for V and 3 bases for J; bases not matched to a gene: 5. The CDR3 length is 15 residues. This chain's CDR3 is CASSPGQGDDYGYTF. As DNA, the CDR3 is TGTGCCAGCTCACCGGGACAGGGCGACGACTATGGCTACACCTTC.

The rearrangement joins TRBV12-3 or TRBV12-4 to TRBJ2-1; 9 positions match TRBD1. V shed 7 bases, J shed 10 bases, and the junction held 14 bases outside the gene matches. The CDR3 covers 15 residues. This CDR3 reads CASNSQGQGLTEQFF. CDR3 nucleotide sequence: TGTGCCAGCAATTCCCAGGGACAGGGTTTGACGGAGCAGTTCTTC.

The rearrangement links TRBV30 to TRBJ1-6, with 10 bases matching TRBD1. With V trimmed by 5 bases and J by 13 bases, 17 bases remained unmatched. CDR1 is GTSNPN, CDR2 SVGIG, per germline (reference sequence). The CDR3 extends over 16 amino acids. This CDR3 reads CAWDRGRWGPEAPLHF. CDR3 in DNA: TGTGCCTGGGACAGGGGGCGTTGGGGTCCAGAGGCTCCCCTCCACTTT.

The V gene is TRBV20-1, the J gene TRBJ1-1, with TRBD1 as a possible D gene (5 bases). CDR1 is DFQATT and CDR2 is SNEGSKA in the germline V gene (reference sequence). The CDR3 is made up of 13 amino acids. Deletions cut 6 bases from V and 1 base from J, with 12 bases between. The CDR3 is CSAFRQGNTEAFF. In DNA form, the CDR3 reads TGCAGTGCCTTCCGGCAGGGGAACACTGAAGCTTTCTTT.

This clonotype was seen just once. The V gene is TRBV20-1, the J gene TRBJ1-1, with D possibly being TRBD1 (6 bases). Looked up from germline, CDR1 is DFQATT and CDR2 is SNEGSKA (reference sequence). The ends were cut back, 7 bases at V and 3 bases at J, with 15 bases in the middle. The CDR3 has 13 residues. CDR3 DNA sequence: TGCAGTGGGTTAAGGGGGGCGGACACTGAAGCTTTCTTT. It specifies CSGLRGADTEAFF.

The chain links TRBV20-1 to TRBJ1-5, with TRBD1 matching 7 bases. V was pared by 6 bases and J by 5 bases, with 7 bases of the junction left unmatched. Germline CDR1 and CDR2: DFQATT and SNEGSKA (reference sequence). The CDR3 has 13 residues. CDR3 amino acids: CSATGERDQPQHF. As DNA, the CDR3 is TGCAGTGCCACAGGGGAGAGAGATCAGCCCCAGCATTTT.

The J gene is TRBJ1-1, the V gene TRBV30; D not resolved. Trimming pared 0 bases from V and 2 bases from J, leaving 10 bases between. There are 14 residues in the CDR3. Germline assignment: CDR1 GTSNPN and CDR2 SVGIG (reference sequence). CDR3: CAWSVHTGNTEAFF. CDR3 DNA: TGTGCCTGGAGTGTACACACGGGTAACACTGAAGCTTTCTTT.

The CDR3 loop is CASSTGPTYGYTF. Here the CDR3 DNA reads TGTGCCAGCAGTACGGGGCCGACCTATGGCTACACCTTC. The chain combines TRBV9 with TRBJ1-2, with a tentative D call TRBD1 (5 bases). The CDR3 is 13 amino acids. V lost 5 bases, J lost 4 bases, and 12 bases lay in between. Germline loops: CDR1 SGDLS, CDR2 YYNGEE.

In its sample, this clonotype was seen a few times. The rearrangement uses TRBV6-1 and TRBJ2-5; possible D gene TRBD1, 5 bases. Trimming pared 6 bases from V and 7 bases from J, leaving 9 bases between. The CDR3 length is 11 residues. The germline CDR1 and CDR2 sequences are MNHNS and SASEGT. As DNA, the CDR3 is TGTGCCAGCAGCACCCAGGGGACCCAGTACTTC. Translated: CASSTQGTQYF.

This clonotype was picked up one time. This chain connects TRBV12-3 or TRBV12-4 to TRBJ2-7; the D gene is possibly TRBD1 (5 bases). The V and J ends lost 5 bases and 6 bases respectively, with 20 bases between them. This CDR3 comprises 15 residues. The CDR3 nucleotides read TGTGCCAGCAGTATCTCACCCCCAGGGATCGGCGAGCAGTACTTC. This sequence encodes CASSISPPGIGEQYF.

The chain combines TRBV29-1 with TRBJ1-2; D is undetermined. Germline V gives CDR1 SQVTM, CDR2 ANQGSEA. V lost 3 bases to trimming and J lost 6 bases, with 11 bases between them. CDR3 length equals 12 residues. CDR3 DNA: TGCAGCGTTGACAGGCCCGAGGATGGCTACACCTTC. It codes for CSVDRPEDGYTF.

The CDR3, as DNA: TGTGCCAGCAGCCGGGACAGGGGGTTCGGGGAGCAGTACTTC. This sequence encodes CASSRDRGFGEQYF. The chain combines TRBV6-2 or TRBV6-3 with TRBJ2-7; 11 bases align to TRBD1. CDR3 length: 14 amino acids. The V gene end was trimmed by 6 bases and the J gene end by 7 bases; junction bases not matched to a gene: 8. Germline CDR1 MNHEY, CDR2 SVGEGT.

This clonotype has just a few counts. V is TRBV3-1 and J is TRBJ1-5; tentatively, D is TRBD1 (5 bases). V was shortened by 4 bases and J by 4 bases, with 14 bases between the two germline ends. The V gene's germline CDR1 is LGHDT and CDR2 YNNKEL (reference sequence). The CDR3 has 15 amino acids. The CDR3 DNA follows: TGTGCCAGCAGCCCCCGGGGCGGAGGGAATCAGCCCCAGCATTTT. It yields the protein CASSPRGGGNQPQHF.

The chain carries TRBV2 and TRBJ1-6, with D possibly TRBD1 on 6 matching bases. The CDR3 consists of 14 residues. Between the trimmed V and J ends, which lost 7 bases and 9 bases, there was a span of 16 bases. CDR1 is SNHLY and CDR2 is FYNNEI in the germline V gene. The CDR3 region has the DNA TGTGCCAGCAACGCACAGGGCGTCTCTTCACCCCTCCACTTT. The encoded protein is CASNAQGVSSPLHF.

The chain uses TRBV2 and TRBJ2-1, with 8 nucleotides matching TRBD2. The CDR3 contains 13 residues. With V trimmed by 11 bases and J by 5 bases, 8 bases remained unmatched. Germline V gene lookup returns CDR1 SNHLY and CDR2 FYNNEI. This CDR3 is CALGVSGDNEQFF. The CDR3, as DNA: TGTGCCTTAGGGGTTAGCGGGGACAATGAGCAGTTCTTC.

The genes are TRBV11-3 and TRBJ2-7; 9 bases agree with TRBD2. CDR1 is SGHNT and CDR2 is YENEEA in the germline V gene. The junction had 11 bases not matched to a gene; V was cut back by 5 bases and J by 6 bases. The CDR3 spans 15 residues. The CDR3 coding sequence is TGTGCCAGCAGCCTCGGGACTAGCCCCGTCGCCGAGCAGTACTTC. Its protein product is CASSLGTSPVAEQYF.

The chain recombines TRBV29-1 with TRBJ2-6; D might be TRBD1 (6 bases). Deletions cut 7 bases from V and 2 bases from J, with 9 bases between. The germline V gene has CDR1 SQVTM and CDR2 ANQGSEA. This CDR3 is 13 amino acids long. The CDR3 coding sequence is TGCAGCGGACAGGCAGCTGGGGCCAACGTCCTGACTTTC. This gives the protein CSGQAAGANVLTF.

The chain joins TRBV2 to TRBJ2-1, with D uncertain. This CDR3 is 13 amino acids long. The germline CDR1 and CDR2 sequences are SNHLY and FYNNEI. The ends were cut back, 8 bases at V and 2 bases at J, with 10 bases in the middle. CDR3 loop: CASVGGPYNEQFF. The CDR3 coding sequence is TGTGCCAGCGTCGGCGGCCCCTACAATGAGCAGTTCTTC.

The gene calls are TRBV29-1 and TRBJ2-3, with TRBD2 matching 7 bases. Germline-derived CDR1 and CDR2 are SQVTM and ANQGSEA. V lost 0 bases and J lost 1; bases outside the gene matches: 10. This CDR3 is built from 17 residues. CDR3 loop: CSVEDRWGREGTDTQYF. The CDR3 nucleotides are TGCAGCGTTGAAGACCGCTGGGGGAGGGAGGGCACAGATACGCAGTATTTT.

The gene calls are TRBV12-3 or TRBV12-4 and TRBJ2-6; D call uncertain. This CDR3 has 15 amino acids. Between the trimmed V and J ends, which lost 4 bases and 0 bases, there was a span of 7 bases. This CDR3 is CASSWGSSGANVLTF. DNA of the CDR3: TGTGCCAGCAGTTGGGGTTCCTCTGGGGCCAACGTCCTGACTTTC.

This chain uses TRBV19 with TRBJ1-6; D is ambiguous. The V gene's germline CDR1 is LNHDA and CDR2 SQIVND (reference sequence). The CDR3 contains 13 residues. The ends were cut back, 5 bases at V and 7 bases at J, with 9 bases in the middle. This CDR3 reads CASSPQLNSPLHF. The CDR3 DNA follows: TGTGCCAGTAGTCCCCAGCTCAATTCACCCCTCCACTTT.

V is TRBV5-6 and J is TRBJ1-2; D remains unclear. Germline V gene data show CDR1 as SGHDT and CDR2 as YYEEEE. V lost 4 bases, J lost 6 bases, and 10 bases lay in between. The CDR3 is 12 residues long. CDR3 amino acids: CASSPERDGYTF. CDR3 in DNA: TGTGCCAGCAGCCCCGAACGGGATGGCTACACCTTC.